Listed below are T cell receptor beta chains from one sample, sequenced in a study of identical twins. TCRdb redid the calling of the 5' RACE reads with MiXCR, one entry per CDR3 protein. The sample yields fewer than 250,000 distinct CDR3 sequences, roughly 15% seen once. These data were also filed under a second study, of T cells expressing NK-cell markers.

The sequenced sample was CD8+ T cells sorted from blood. Receptors originate from a woman younger than 35 in good health. CDR3s include the opening cysteine and the closing phenylalanine or tryptophan. D genes are given only for firm matches. Expanded clones are given a class, and other clones once, few, many or no size at all.

j_gene	v_gene	d_gene	abundance	CDR3aa	CDR3nt
TRBJ2-1	TRBV27	NA	NA	CASSFQVVGDSYNEQFF	TGTGCCAGCAGTTTCCAGGTTGTGGGGGACTCCTACAATGAGCAGTTCTTC
TRBJ2-5	TRBV15	TRBD1	few	CATSSRGTADQETQYF	TGTGCCACCAGCAGCCGTGGGACAGCCGATCAAGAGACCCAGTACTTC
TRBJ1-1	TRBV12-3/TRBV12-4	NA	NA	CASSLVYGAEAFF	TGTGCCAGCAGTTTGGTCTATGGCGCTGAAGCTTTCTTT
TRBJ1-2	TRBV9	NA	few	CASSAPGLIESANYGYTF	TGTGCCAGCAGCGCCCCGGGACTGATTGAATCGGCTAACTATGGCTACACCTTC
TRBJ2-7	TRBV9	TRBD1	NA	CASSARQGAAAEQYF	TGTGCCAGCAGCGCGCGACAGGGGGCAGCGGCCGAGCAGTACTTC
TRBJ2-3	TRBV7-9	TRBD2	few	CASSLTGRGTDTQYF	TGTGCCAGCAGCTTGACCGGGAGGGGAACAGATACGCAGTATTTT
TRBJ2-7	TRBV7-9	NA	once	CASSIPARLKQYF	TGTGCCAGCAGCATACCGGCCCGACTGAAGCAGTACTTC
TRBJ1-1	TRBV14	TRBD1	few	CASSQAGGGTEAFF	TGTGCCAGCAGCCAAGCAGGGGGAGGAACTGAAGCTTTCTTT
TRBJ2-3	TRBV20-1	TRBD2	NA	CSASGGAITDTQYF	TGCAGTGCTAGCGGGGGGGCTATCACAGATACGCAGTATTTT
TRBJ2-7	TRBV6-1	NA	few	CASSSLGGAVVGGEQYF	TGTGCCAGCAGTAGCTTAGGGGGGGCGGTGGTTGGCGGCGAGCAGTACTTC
TRBJ2-7	TRBV21-1	NA	NA	CASRDRTYEQYF	TGTGCCAGCAGGGACCGAACCTACGAGCAGTACTTC
TRBJ2-1	TRBV7-2	TRBD2	few	CASSLLAGGQYNEQFF	TGTGCCAGCAGCTTACTAGCGGGGGGCCAGTACAATGAGCAGTTCTTC
TRBJ2-6	TRBV12-3/TRBV12-4	TRBD1	NA	CASTSRDRASGANVLTF	TGTGCCAGCACCTCACGGGACAGGGCCTCTGGGGCCAACGTCCTGACTTTC
TRBJ1-1	TRBV12-3/TRBV12-4	NA	NA	CASSLASRYEAFF	TGTGCCAGCAGTTTAGCGTCCCGATATGAAGCTTTCTTT
TRBJ2-6	TRBV20-1	NA	NA	CSAKVAASSGANVLTF	TGCAGTGCTAAGGTAGCGGCCAGCTCTGGGGCCAACGTCCTGACTTTC
TRBJ2-3	TRBV12-3/TRBV12-4	TRBD2	few	CATRDTSGRVGAPDTQYF	TGTGCCACCCGGGATACTAGCGGGAGGGTGGGGGCCCCAGATACGCAGTATTTT
TRBJ2-1	TRBV7-6	TRBD2	NA	CASSLGLAGGYNEQFF	TGTGCCAGCAGCTTGGGACTAGCGGGAGGCTACAATGAGCAGTTCTTC
TRBJ2-1	TRBV18	TRBD1	few	CASSPSRGNEQFF	TGTGCCAGCTCACCAAGCAGGGGGAATGAGCAGTTCTTC
TRBJ2-5	TRBV20-1	NA	few	CSATRTEETQYF	TGCAGTGCAACCCGGACGGAAGAGACCCAGTACTTC
TRBJ2-7	TRBV7-6	TRBD2	few	CASSLVGGKDEQYF	TGTGCCAGCAGCTTAGTGGGAGGGAAGGACGAGCAGTACTTC
TRBJ2-5	TRBV3-1	TRBD2	few	CASSQVGLAGDLETQYF	TGTGCCAGCAGCCAAGTGGGACTAGCGGGGGACCTGGAGACCCAGTACTTC
TRBJ2-3	TRBV11-3	TRBD1	NA	CASSPREGAADTQYF	TGTGCCAGCAGCCCCCGTGAGGGGGCCGCAGATACGCAGTATTTT
TRBJ2-3	TRBV27	NA	few	CASSLYAGRWADTQYF	TGTGCCAGCAGTTTATATGCGGGAAGGTGGGCAGATACGCAGTATTTT
TRBJ2-3	TRBV6-1	TRBD2	few	CASRPAGTSNTDTQYF	TGTGCCAGCAGGCCAGCCGGGACTAGTAACACAGATACGCAGTATTTT
TRBJ2-7	TRBV7-2	TRBD2	NA	CASSRSGFYEQYF	TGTGCCAGCAGCCGTAGCGGGTTCTACGAGCAGTACTTC
TRBJ2-1	TRBV5-1	NA	many	CASSSLPLSSYNEQFF	TGCGCCAGCAGTTCCCTGCCGCTGAGCTCCTACAATGAGCAGTTCTTC
TRBJ2-1	TRBV19	TRBD2	few	CASTATGASGGDRNEQFF	TGTGCCAGTACCGCGACAGGAGCTAGCGGGGGGGATCGCAATGAGCAGTTCTTC
TRBJ2-7	TRBV5-1	NA	few	CASSLDRGQYEQYF	TGCGCCAGCAGCCTAGATCGGGGGCAGTACGAGCAGTACTTC
TRBJ1-4	TRBV27	NA	few	CASSLLPGHEKLFF	TGTGCCAGCAGTTTATTACCGGGGCATGAAAAACTGTTTTTT
TRBJ2-1	TRBV4-1	NA	NA	CASSHISKNEQFF	TGCGCCAGCAGCCATATCAGCAAGAATGAGCAGTTCTTC
TRBJ1-1	TRBV12-3/TRBV12-4	NA	NA	CASSAPWANTEAFF	TGTGCCAGCAGTGCCCCGTGGGCGAACACTGAAGCTTTCTTT
TRBJ2-7	TRBV27	NA	few	CASTSGMNEQYF	TGTGCCAGCACGTCCGGGATGAACGAGCAGTACTTC
TRBJ2-7	TRBV20-1	NA	few	CSARATTGGLSYEQYF	TGCAGTGCTAGAGCCACGACAGGTGGACTATCCTACGAGCAGTACTTC
TRBJ1-1	TRBV6-5	NA	NA	CASSPGTYEAFF	TGTGCCAGCAGCCCCGGGACTTACGAAGCTTTCTTT
TRBJ2-5	TRBV12-3/TRBV12-4	NA	NA	CASSFPAGVGGETQYF	TGTGCCAGCAGTTTCCCCGCGGGTGTAGGTGGAGAGACCCAGTACTTC
TRBJ1-1	TRBV5-6	NA	NA	CASSWTDFNTEAFF	TGTGCCAGCAGTTGGACAGACTTTAACACTGAAGCTTTCTTT
TRBJ2-4	TRBV3-1	TRBD2	NA	CASSPGLAGGGDIQYF	TGTGCCAGCAGCCCGGGACTAGCGGGGGGGGGAGACATTCAGTACTTC
TRBJ2-7	TRBV7-9	TRBD1	NA	CASSLAGDRDSYEQYF	TGTGCCAGCAGCTTAGCCGGGGACAGGGACTCCTACGAGCAGTACTTC
TRBJ2-1	TRBV29-1	NA	few	CSVEDSLEQFF	TGCAGCGTTGAAGATTCGCTAGAGCAGTTCTTC
TRBJ2-5	TRBV7-9	NA	few	CASSLGTQYF	TGTGCCAGCAGCTTGGGGACCCAGTACTTC
TRBJ2-7	TRBV27	NA	NA	CAISDGNEQYF	TGTGCCATCTCGGACGGGAACGAGCAGTACTTC
TRBJ2-2	TRBV7-9	NA	NA	CASSRPGELFF	TGTGCCAGCAGCCGACCCGGGGAGCTGTTTTTT
TRBJ2-6	TRBV4-3	NA	few	CASSQERVNSGANVLTF	TGCGCCAGCAGCCAAGAACGGGTAAATTCTGGGGCCAACGTCCTGACTTTC
TRBJ2-6	TRBV5-1	NA	few	CASSPRTDSGANVLTF	TGCGCCAGCAGCCCACGGACAGACTCTGGGGCCAACGTCCTGACTTTC
TRBJ2-3	TRBV7-9	NA	NA	CASTQGRDTQYF	TGTGCCAGCACCCAAGGTAGAGATACGCAGTATTTT